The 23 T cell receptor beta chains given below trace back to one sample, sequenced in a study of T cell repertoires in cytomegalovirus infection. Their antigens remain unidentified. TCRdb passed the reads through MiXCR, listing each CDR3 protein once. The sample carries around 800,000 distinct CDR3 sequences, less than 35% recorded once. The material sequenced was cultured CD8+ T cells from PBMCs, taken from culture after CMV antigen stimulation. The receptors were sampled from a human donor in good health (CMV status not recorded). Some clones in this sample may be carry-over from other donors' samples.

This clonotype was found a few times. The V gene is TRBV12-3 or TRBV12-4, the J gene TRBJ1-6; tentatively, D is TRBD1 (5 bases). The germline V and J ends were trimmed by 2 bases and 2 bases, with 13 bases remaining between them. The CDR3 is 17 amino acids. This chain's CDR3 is CASSLFPTEAYNSPLHF. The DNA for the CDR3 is TGTGCCAGCAGTTTATTTCCGACAGAAGCCTATAATTCACCCCTCCACTTT.

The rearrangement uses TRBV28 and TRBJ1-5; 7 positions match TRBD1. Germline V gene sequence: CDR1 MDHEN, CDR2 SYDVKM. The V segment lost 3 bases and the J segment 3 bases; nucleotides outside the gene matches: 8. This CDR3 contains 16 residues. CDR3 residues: CASSLTGNAPNQPQHF. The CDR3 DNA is TGTGCCAGCAGTTTGACAGGGAACGCCCCCAATCAGCCCCAGCATTTT.

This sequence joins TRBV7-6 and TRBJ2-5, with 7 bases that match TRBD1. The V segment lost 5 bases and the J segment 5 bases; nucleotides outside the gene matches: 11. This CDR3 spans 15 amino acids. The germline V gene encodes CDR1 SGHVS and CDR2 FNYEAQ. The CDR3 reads CASSQGGGSGETQYF. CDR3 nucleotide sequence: TGTGCCAGCAGCCAAGGGGGCGGATCCGGGGAGACCCAGTACTTC.

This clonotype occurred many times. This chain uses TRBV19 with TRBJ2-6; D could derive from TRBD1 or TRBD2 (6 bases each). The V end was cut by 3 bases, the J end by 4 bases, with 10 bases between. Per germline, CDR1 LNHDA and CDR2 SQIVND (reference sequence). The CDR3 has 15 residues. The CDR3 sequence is CASSIRGVGANVLTF. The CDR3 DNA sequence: TGTGCCAGTAGTATTAGGGGGGTGGGGGCCAACGTCCTGACTTTC.

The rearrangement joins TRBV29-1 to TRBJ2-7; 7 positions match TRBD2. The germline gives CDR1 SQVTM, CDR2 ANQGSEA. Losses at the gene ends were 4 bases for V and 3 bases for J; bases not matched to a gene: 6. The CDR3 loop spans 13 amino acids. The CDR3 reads CSVVGGSIYEQYF. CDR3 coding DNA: TGCAGCGTTGTGGGCGGGAGTATCTACGAGCAGTACTTC.

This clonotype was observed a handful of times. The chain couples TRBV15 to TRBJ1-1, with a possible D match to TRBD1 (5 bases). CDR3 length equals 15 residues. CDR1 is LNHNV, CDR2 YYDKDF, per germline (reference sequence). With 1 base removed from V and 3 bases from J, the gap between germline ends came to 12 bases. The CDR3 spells CATSRGAGRDTEAFF. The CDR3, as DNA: TGTGCCACCAGCAGAGGAGCGGGGCGGGACACTGAAGCTTTCTTT.

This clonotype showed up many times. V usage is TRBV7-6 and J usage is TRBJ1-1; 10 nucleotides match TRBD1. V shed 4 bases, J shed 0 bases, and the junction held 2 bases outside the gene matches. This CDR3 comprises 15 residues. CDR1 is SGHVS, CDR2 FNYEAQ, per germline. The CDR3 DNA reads TGTGCCAGCAGCTCCGGGACAGGGGTGAACACTGAAGCTTTCTTT. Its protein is CASSSGTGVNTEAFF.

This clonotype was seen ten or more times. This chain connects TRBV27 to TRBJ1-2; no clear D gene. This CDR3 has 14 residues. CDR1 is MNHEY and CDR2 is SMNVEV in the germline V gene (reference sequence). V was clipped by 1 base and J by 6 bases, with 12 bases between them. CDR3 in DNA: TGTGCCAGCAGTTTATATGACGGGTCCCATGGCTACACCTTC. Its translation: CASSLYDGSHGYTF.

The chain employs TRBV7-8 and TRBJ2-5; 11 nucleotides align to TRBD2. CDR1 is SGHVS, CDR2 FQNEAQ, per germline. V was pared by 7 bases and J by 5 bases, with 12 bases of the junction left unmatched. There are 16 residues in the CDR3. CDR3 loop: CASKLTSGVLGETQYF. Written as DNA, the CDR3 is TGTGCCAGCAAGTTGACTAGCGGGGTTTTAGGGGAGACCCAGTACTTC.

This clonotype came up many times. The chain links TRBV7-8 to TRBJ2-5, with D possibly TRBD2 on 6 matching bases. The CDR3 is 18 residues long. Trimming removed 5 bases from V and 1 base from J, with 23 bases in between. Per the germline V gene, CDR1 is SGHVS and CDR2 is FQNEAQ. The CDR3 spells CASSHKEGLSGSQETQYF. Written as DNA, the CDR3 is TGTGCCAGCAGCCACAAAGAGGGGCTTAGCGGATCCCAAGAGACCCAGTACTTC.

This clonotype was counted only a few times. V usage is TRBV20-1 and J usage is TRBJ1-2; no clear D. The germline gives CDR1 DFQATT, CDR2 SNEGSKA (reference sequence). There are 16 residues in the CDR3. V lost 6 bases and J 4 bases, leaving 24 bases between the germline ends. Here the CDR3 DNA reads TGCAGTGCCAAAATGCTGGATAAGGGAAGAAGCTATGGCTACACCTTC. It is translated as CSAKMLDKGRSYGYTF.

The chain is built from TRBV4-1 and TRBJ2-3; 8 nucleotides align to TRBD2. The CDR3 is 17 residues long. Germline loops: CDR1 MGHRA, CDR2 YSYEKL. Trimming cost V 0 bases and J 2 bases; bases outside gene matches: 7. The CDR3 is CASSQDRSGGLTDTQYF. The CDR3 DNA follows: TGCGCCAGCAGCCAAGATCGAAGCGGGGGCCTCACAGATACGCAGTATTTT.

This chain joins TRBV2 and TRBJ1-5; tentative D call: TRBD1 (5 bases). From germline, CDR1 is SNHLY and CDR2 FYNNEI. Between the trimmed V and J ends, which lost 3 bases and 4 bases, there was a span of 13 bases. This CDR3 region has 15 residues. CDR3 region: CASSERGGLNQPQHF. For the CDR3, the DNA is TGTGCCAGCAGTGAGCGGGGGGGATTAAATCAGCCCCAGCATTTT.

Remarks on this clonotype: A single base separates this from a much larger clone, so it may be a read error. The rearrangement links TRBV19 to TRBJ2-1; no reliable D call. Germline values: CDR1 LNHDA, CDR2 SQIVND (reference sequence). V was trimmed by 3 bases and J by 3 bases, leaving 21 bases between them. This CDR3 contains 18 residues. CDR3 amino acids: CASSIPYTWVRLYNEQFF. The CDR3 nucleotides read TGTGCCAGTAGTATCCCTTATACATGGGTTCGACTCTACAATGAGCAGTTCTTC.

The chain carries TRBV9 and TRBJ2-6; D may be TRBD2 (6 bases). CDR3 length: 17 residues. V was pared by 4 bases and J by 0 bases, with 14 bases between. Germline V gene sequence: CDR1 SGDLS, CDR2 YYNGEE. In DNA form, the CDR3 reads TGTGCCAGCAGCCCCGGGGGAGTGAGCTCTGGGGCCAACGTCCTGACTTTC. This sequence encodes CASSPGGVSSGANVLTF.

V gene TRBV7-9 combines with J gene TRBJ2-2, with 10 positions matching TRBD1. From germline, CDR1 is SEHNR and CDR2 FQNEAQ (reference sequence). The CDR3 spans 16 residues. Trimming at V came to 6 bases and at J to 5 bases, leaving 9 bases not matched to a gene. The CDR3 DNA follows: TGTGCCAGCAGGCCCCGGGACAGGGGAAAGACCGGGGAGCTGTTTTTT. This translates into CASRPRDRGKTGELFF.

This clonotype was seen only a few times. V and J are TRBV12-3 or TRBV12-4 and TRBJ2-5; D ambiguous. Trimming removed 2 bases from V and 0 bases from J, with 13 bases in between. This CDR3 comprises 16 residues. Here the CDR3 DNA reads TGTGCCAGCAGTTTATTCTTAGTCCCCCACCAAGAGACCCAGTACTTC. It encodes CASSLFLVPHQETQYF.

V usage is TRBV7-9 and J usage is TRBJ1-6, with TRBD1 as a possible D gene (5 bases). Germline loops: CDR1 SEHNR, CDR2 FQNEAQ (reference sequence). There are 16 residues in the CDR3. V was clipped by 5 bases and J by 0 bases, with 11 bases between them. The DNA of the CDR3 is TGTGCCAGCAGCCCCGCAGGGAGCTCCTATAATTCACCCCTCCACTTT. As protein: CASSPAGSSYNSPLHF.

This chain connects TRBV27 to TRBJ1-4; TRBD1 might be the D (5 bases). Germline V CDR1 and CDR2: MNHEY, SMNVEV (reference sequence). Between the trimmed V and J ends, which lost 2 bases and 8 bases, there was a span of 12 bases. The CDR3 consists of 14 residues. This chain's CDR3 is CASSLRGAREKLFF. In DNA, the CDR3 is TGTGCCAGCAGTTTACGAGGGGCTCGGGAAAAACTGTTTTTT.

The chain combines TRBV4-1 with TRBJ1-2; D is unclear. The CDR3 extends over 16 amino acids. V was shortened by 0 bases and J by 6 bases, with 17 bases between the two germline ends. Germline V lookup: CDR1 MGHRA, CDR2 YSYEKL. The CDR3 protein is CASSQDEYAINDGYTF. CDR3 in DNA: TGCGCCAGCAGCCAAGACGAGTACGCCATAAACGATGGCTACACCTTC.

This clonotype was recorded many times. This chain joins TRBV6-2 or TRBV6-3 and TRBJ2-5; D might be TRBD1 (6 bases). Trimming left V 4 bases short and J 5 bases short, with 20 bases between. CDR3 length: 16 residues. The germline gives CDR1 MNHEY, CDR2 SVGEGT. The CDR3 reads CASSSRWNSRGETQYF. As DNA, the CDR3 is TGTGCCAGCAGTTCCCGCTGGAACAGTAGGGGGGAGACCCAGTACTTC.

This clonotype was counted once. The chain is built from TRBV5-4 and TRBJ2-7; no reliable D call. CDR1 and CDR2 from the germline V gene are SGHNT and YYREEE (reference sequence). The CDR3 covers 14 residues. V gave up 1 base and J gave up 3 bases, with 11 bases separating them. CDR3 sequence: CASSLWRQNYEQYF. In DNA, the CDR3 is TGTGCCAGCAGCTTGTGGCGTCAGAACTACGAGCAGTACTTC.

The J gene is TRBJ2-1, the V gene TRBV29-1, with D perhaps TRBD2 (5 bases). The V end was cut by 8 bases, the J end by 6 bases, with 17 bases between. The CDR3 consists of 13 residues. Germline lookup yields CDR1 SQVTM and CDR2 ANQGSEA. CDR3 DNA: TGCAGCCTTGCCGGCCCCCGGGGCAATGAGCAGTTCTTC. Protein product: CSLAGPRGNEQFF.